This T cell receptor beta chain was recorded in a study of shared clonotypes between healthy human individuals. Whole-study findings and limits: Unshared clonotypes carried lower generation probabilities than those common to all four donors. A handful of donors shared about 4.5% of their naive CD4 clonotypes.

Germline V gene lookup returns CDR1 MGHRA and CDR2 YSYEKL. This CDR3 region has 16 residues. The junction had 7 bases not matched to a gene; V was cut back by 1 base and J by 5 bases. Samples underwent the assay at deep level. Template for every sorted-subset replicate PCR totaled about 200 ng DNA, tens of thousands of T cell genomes. Profiled with immunoSEQ multiplex PCR; TCRdb holds only in-frame clones, not every one. Of about 110,000 clones in the sample, less than 75% were seen once. This clone was found once. Its specificity is not known. The sample comprised memory CD8+ T cells sorted from blood. Specified subset: CD45RO+ cells pooled with CCR7-negative TemRA cells. The clonotype was recovered from a woman aged 25 to 39 in good health. The gene calls are TRBV4-1 and TRBJ1-1; the match to TRBD1 covers 10 bases. The CDR3, as DNA: TGCGCCAGCAGCCAAGGTAGGGGACAGGGGAGGACTGAAGCTTTCTTT. Its translation is CASSQGRGQGRTEAFF.